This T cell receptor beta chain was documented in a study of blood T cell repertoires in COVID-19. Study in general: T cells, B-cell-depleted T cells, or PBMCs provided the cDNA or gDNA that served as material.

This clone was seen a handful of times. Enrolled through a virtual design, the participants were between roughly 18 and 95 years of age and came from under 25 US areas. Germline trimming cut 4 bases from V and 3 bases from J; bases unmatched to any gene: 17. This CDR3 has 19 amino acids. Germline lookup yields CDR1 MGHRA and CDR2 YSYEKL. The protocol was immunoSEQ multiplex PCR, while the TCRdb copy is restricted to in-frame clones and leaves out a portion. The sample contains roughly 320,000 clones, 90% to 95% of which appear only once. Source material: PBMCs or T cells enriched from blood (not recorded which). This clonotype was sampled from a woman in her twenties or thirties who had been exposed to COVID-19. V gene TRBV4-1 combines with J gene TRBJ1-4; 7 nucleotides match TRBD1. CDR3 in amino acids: CASSPSGTDLAGANEKLFF. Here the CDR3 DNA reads TGCGCCAGCAGCCCCTCAGGGACAGACCTCGCTGGTGCTAATGAAAAACTGTTTTTT.